This T cell receptor (beta chain) was identified in a study of T cell clonality in common variable immunodeficiency. Patients and controls were mostly of Caucasian heritage. Study-level points and caveats: Compared with healthy controls, CVID subjects showed increased TCRbeta clonality, mostly in about a third.

CVID and control samples used equivalent genomic DNA input. TCRdb keeps only in-frame clones here, not all; method: immunoSEQ multiplex PCR. The sample has around 55,000 clones, none seen only once; the top ten hold about 0.85%. The sample holds many counts of this clone. Its matching antigen is unknown. This clonotype was sampled from a person between 18 and 70 years old in good health. What was sequenced was peripheral blood mononuclear cells.

This CDR3 reads CASSSPTGELFF. The sequenced part of the CDR3 DNA is TGCGCCAGCAGCTCCCCTACCGGGGAG. The chain employs TRBV5-1 and TRBJ2-2; no reliable D call. The read terminates 3 residues before the CDR3 end, so the remaining end is supplied by the germline J gene. Germline V gene lookup returns CDR1 SGHRS and CDR2 YFSETQ. CDR3 length: 12 amino acids. V lost 3 bases and J lost 5, with 5 bases in between.